This entry describes one T cell receptor (beta chain). Its cognate antigen is unknown. This sample was included in a study of blood T cells in healthy people across ages. CDR1 is MNHEY and CDR2 is SMNVEV in the germline V gene (reference sequence). There are 15 residues in the CDR3. Broader study findings: Fewer expanded clones and more diversity marked long-lived versus aged donors. Age showed a roughly linear inverse relationship with TCR beta diversity per million T cells.

Using a J-beta primer mix together with a sample-barcoded 5' primer, a second PCR was run for about 7 to 12 cycles. Sequencing of every sample gave 2.5 million or more CDR3-containing paired-end reads. TCRdb used MiXCR to reprocess the 5' RACE reads, holding one entry per CDR3 protein. This sample has roughly 830,000 distinct CDR3 sequences, with around 68% found just once. This receptor was obtained from a man aged 30 to 39 in good health. The specimen sequenced was blood. V usage is TRBV27 and J usage is TRBJ2-1; tentatively, D is TRBD2 (5 bases). The DNA end is a closer match to TRBJ2-7, so the J assignment may be wrong. In nucleotides, the CDR3 is TGTGCCAGCAGTTTAGGCGGGCCCGCCTACAATGAGCAGTACTTC. It yields the protein CASSLGGPAYNEQYF.